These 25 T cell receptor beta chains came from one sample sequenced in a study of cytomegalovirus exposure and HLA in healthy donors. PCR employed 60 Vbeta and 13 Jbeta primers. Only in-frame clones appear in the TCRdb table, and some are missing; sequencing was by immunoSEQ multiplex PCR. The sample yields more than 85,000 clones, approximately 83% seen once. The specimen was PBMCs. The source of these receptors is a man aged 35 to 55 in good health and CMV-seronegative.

The CDR3 sequence is CASSAGQLMNTEAFF. For the CDR3, the DNA is TGTGCCAGCAGCGCGGGACAGCTCATGAACACTGAAGCTTTCTTT. V gene TRBV5-4 combines with J gene TRBJ1-1; 7 positions agree with TRBD1. With 4 bases clipped from V and 0 bases from J, the junction kept 6 bases outside the gene matches. Germline V gene data show CDR1 as SGHNT and CDR2 as YYREEE (reference sequence). The CDR3 extends over 15 amino acids. The complete variable domain, with remaining parts taken from reference TRBV5-4 and TRBJ1-1, reads ETGVTQSPTHLIKTRGQQVTLRCSSQSGHNTVSWYQQALGQGPQFIFQYYREEENGRGNFPPRFSGLQFPNYSSELNVNALELDDSALYLCASSAGQLMNTEAFFGQGTRLTVV.

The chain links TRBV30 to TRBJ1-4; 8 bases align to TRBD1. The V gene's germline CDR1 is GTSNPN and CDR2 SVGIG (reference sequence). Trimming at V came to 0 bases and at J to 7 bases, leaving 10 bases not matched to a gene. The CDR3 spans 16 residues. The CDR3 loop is CAWSVPTTGAGEKLFF. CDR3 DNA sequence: TGTGCCTGGAGTGTACCGACGACAGGGGCGGGTGAAAAACTGTTTTTT.

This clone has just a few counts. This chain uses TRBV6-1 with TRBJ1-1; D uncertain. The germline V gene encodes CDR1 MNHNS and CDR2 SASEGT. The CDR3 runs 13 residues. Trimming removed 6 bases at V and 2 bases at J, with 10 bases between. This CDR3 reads CASRSSGNTEAFF. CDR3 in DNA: TGTGCCAGCAGAAGCTCCGGTAACACTGAAGCTTTCTTT.

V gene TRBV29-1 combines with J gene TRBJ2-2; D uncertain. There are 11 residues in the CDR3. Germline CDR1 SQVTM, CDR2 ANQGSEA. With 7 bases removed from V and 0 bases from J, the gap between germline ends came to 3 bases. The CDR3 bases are TGCAGCGCCGCGAACACCGGGGAGCTGTTTTTT. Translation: CSAANTGELFF.

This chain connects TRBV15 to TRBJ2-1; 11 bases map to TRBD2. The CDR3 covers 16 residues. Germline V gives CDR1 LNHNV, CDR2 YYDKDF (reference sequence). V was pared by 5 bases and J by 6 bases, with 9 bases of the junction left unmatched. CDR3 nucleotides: TGTGCCACCAGCCCGCGGACTAGCGGGTTGAGCAATGAGCAGTTCTTC. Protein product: CATSPRTSGLSNEQFF.

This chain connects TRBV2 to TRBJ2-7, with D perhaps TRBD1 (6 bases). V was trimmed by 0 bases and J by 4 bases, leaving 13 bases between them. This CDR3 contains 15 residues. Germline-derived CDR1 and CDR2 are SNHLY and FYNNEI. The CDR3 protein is CASSEALTGKYEQYF. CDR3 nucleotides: TGTGCCAGCAGTGAAGCGCTTACAGGGAAGTACGAGCAGTACTTC.

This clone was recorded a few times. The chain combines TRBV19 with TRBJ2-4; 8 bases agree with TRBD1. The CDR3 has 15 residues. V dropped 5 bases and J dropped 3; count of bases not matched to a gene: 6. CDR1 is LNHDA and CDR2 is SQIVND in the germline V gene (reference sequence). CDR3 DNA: TGTGCCAGTAGTCTCCGGACAGGGATCAAAAACATTCAGTACTTC. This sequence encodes CASSLRTGIKNIQYF.

As DNA, the CDR3 is TGTGCCAGCAGTTTGGTTCAGGGAACGTCTAACGAGCAGTACTTC. Protein: CASSLVQGTSNEQYF. The chain combines TRBV28 with TRBJ2-7; a weak D match, TRBD1 (5 bases). The CDR3 has 15 residues. V lost 3 bases, J lost 5 bases, and 17 bases lay in between. Germline values: CDR1 MDHEN, CDR2 SYDVKM.

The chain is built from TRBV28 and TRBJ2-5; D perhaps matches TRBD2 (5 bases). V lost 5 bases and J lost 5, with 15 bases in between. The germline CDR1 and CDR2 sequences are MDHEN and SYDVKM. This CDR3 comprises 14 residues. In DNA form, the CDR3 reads TGTGCCAGCAGTCCGATCGGCCCGGGGGAGACCCAGTACTTC. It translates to CASSPIGPGETQYF. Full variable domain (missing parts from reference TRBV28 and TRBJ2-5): DVKVTQSSRYLVKRTGEKVFLECVQDMDHENMFWYRQDPGLGLRLIYFSYDVKMKEKGDIPEGYSVSREKKERFSLILESASTNQTSMYLCASSPIGPGETQYFGPGTRLLVL.

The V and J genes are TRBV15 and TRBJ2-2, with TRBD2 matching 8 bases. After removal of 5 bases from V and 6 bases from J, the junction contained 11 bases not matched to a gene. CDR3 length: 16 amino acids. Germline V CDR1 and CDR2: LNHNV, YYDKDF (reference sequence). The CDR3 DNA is TGTGCCACCAGCTGGACCCTGGGACTAGGGCCCGGGGAGCTGTTTTTT. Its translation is CATSWTLGLGPGELFF.

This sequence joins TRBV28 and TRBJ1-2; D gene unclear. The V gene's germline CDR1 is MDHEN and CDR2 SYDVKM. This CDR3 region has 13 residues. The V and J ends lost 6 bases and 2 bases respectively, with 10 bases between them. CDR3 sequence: CASSSSGNYGYTF. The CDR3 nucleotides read TGTGCCAGCAGCTCGTCAGGCAACTATGGCTACACCTTC.

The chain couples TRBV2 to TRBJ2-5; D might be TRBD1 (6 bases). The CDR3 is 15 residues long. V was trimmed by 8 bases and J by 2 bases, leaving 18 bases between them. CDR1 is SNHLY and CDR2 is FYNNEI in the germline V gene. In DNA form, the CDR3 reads TGTGCCAGCTCCGAGCCCTCAGGGGTACAAGAGACCCAGTACTTC. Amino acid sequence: CASSEPSGVQETQYF.

The CDR3 DNA is TGTGCCAGCAGTCCGCTCCCCTTTCCGAGGGAGTTCTTC. Its translation is CASSPLPFPREFF. The V and J genes are TRBV27 and TRBJ2-1; a possible D gene is TRBD2 (5 bases). This CDR3 comprises 13 residues. Germline assignment: CDR1 MNHEY and CDR2 SMNVEV (reference sequence). Trimming shortened V by 5 bases and J by 14 bases, and 19 bases separated the two germline ends.

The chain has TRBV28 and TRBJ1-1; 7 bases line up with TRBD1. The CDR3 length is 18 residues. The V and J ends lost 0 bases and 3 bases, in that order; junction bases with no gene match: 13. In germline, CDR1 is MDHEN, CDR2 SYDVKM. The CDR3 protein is CASSLWSGQTNLDTEAFF. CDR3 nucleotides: TGTGCCAGCAGTTTATGGTCGGGACAGACCAACCTGGACACTGAAGCTTTCTTT.

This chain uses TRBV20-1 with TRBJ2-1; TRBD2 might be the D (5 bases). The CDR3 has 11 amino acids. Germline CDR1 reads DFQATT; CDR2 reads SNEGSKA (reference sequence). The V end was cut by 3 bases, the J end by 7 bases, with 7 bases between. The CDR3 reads CSASPGNEQFF. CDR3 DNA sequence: TGCAGTGCTAGTCCGGGGAATGAGCAGTTCTTC.

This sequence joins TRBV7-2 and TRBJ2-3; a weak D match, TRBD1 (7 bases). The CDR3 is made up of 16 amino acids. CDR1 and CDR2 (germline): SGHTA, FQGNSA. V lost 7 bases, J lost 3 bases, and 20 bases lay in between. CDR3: CASNPGGPGRTDTQYF. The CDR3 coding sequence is TGTGCCAGCAACCCAGGGGGGCCCGGCAGAACAGATACGCAGTATTTT. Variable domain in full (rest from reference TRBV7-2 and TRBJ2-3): GAGVSQSPSNKVTEKGKDVELRCDPISGHTALYWYRQSLGQGLEFLIYFQGNSAPDKSGLPSDRFSAERTGGSVSTLTIQRTQQEDSAVYLCASNPGGPGRTDTQYFGPGTRLTVL.

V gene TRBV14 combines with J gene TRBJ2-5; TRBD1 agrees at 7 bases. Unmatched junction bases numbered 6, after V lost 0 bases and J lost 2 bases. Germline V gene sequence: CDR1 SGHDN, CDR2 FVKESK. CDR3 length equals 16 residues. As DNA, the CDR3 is TGTGCCAGCAGCCAAGATAAGAGGACAGGACAAGAGACCCAGTACTTC. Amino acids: CASSQDKRTGQETQYF. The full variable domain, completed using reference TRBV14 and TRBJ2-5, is EAGVTQFPSHSVIEKGQTVTLRCDPISGHDNLYWYRRVMGKEIKFLLHFVKESKQDESGMPNNRFLAERTGGTYSTLKVQPAELEDSGVYFCASSQDKRTGQETQYFGPGTRLLVL.

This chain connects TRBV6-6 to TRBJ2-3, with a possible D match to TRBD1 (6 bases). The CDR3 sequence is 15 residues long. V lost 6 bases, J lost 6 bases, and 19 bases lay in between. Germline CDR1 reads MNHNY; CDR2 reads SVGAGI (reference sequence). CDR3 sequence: CASRIQGLSGDTQYF. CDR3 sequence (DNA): TGTGCCAGCAGAATACAGGGTCTGAGTGGGGATACGCAGTATTTT.

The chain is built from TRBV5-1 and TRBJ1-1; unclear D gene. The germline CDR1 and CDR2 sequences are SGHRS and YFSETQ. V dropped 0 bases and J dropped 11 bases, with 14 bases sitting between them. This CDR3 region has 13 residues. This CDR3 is CASSLEATKHAFF. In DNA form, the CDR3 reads TGCGCCAGCAGCTTGGAGGCCACTAAACACGCTTTCTTT.

The CDR3 loop is CASSPGSGKASPLHF. Here the CDR3 DNA reads TGTGCCAGCAGCCCAGGGTCAGGGAAGGCGTCACCCCTCCACTTT. This chain joins TRBV6-5 and TRBJ1-6; D is possibly TRBD1 (5 bases). This CDR3 has 15 amino acids. With 6 bases removed from V and 10 bases from J, the gap between germline ends came to 19 bases. Per the germline V gene, CDR1 is MNHEY and CDR2 is SVGAGI.

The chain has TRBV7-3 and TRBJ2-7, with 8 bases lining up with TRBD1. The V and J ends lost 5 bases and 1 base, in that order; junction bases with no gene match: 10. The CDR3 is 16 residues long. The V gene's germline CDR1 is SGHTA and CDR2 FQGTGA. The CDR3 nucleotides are TGTGCCAGCAGCCCAGGAGGGACAGGTGGATCCTACGAGCAGTACTTC. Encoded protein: CASSPGGTGGSYEQYF.

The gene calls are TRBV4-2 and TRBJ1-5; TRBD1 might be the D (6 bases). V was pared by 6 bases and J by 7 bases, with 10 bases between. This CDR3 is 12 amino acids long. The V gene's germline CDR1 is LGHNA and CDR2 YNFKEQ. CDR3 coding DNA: TGTGCCAGCAGTGGGAGGGGGCAGCCCCAGCATTTT. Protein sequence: CASSGRGQPQHF.

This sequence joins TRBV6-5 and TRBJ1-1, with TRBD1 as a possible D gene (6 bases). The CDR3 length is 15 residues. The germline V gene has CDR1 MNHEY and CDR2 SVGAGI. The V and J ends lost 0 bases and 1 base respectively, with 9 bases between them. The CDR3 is CASSYSGTRNTEAFF. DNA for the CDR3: TGTGCCAGCAGTTACTCCGGGACACGGAACACTGAAGCTTTCTTT.

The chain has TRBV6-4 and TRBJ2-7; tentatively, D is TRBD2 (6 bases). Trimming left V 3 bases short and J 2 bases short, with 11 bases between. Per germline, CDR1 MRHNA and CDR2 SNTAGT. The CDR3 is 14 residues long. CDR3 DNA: TGTGCCAGCAGTGATACGGGAGCTCCCTACGAGCAGTACTTC. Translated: CASSDTGAPYEQYF.

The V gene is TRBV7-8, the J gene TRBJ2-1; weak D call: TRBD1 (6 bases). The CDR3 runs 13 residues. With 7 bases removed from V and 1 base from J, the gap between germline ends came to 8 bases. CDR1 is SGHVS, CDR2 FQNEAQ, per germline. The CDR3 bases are TGTGCCAGCACGAGGGGGTCCTACAATGAGCAGTTCTTC. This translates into CASTRGSYNEQFF.